This TCR beta chain was obtained from a study of T cells after yellow fever vaccination. General study findings and limits: Most primary-vaccination clones recurred post-booster (roughly 97% CD4, about 87% CD8). In FACS-sorted repertoires, abundant clonotypes from the bulk population could appear as contaminants.

Template switching by 5'RACE produced TCR cDNA, adding a universal primer site and UMIs. TCRdb re-analysed the 5' RACE reads in MiXCR, keeping a single row per CDR3 protein. The data show about 300,000 distinct CDR3 sequences, 8.7% seen once. About this clonotype: The antigen is undetermined.

The specimen comprised CD4+ T cells sorted from PBMCs, sampled 5 days after the yellow fever booster vaccination. The sequence derives from a man younger than 35 who received the YFV17D yellow fever vaccine.

CDR3 loop: CASTPGGHEQFF. Here the CDR3 DNA reads TGTGCCAGCACCCCCGGGGGTCATGAGCAGTTCTTC. The chain combines TRBV2 with TRBJ2-1; TRBD2 is a possible D gene (6 bases). This CDR3 contains 12 residues. CDR1 is SNHLY and CDR2 is FYNNEI in the germline V gene. V was clipped by 7 bases and J by 8 bases, with 12 bases between them.